This T cell receptor (beta chain) was recorded in a study of vaccination effects on CD4 cells after COVID-19. This CDR3 has 13 amino acids. Trimming cost V 8 bases and J 3 bases, with 14 bases left between them. Germline V gives CDR1 SNHLY, CDR2 FYNNEI. Some clones are missing from TCRdb's copy, which holds only in-frame ones; the method was immunoSEQ multiplex PCR. The sample shows 20,000 to 25,000 clones, roughly 70% of them seen only once. Of note for this clone: Its antigen is not known.

In the ViraFEST assay, antigen-specific CD4+ clonotypes were identified by expansion after peptide-pool stimulation. CD4+ T cell isolation took place after 10 days of culture. Negative nucleocapsid antibody tests before and after vaccination confirmed no previous SARS-CoV-2 infection. Cultures received IL-2 medium that replaced half the medium on days 3 and 7. The sequencing here drew on CD4+ T cells from PBMCs cultured with SARS-CoV-2 spike peptides, taken before COVID-19 vaccination. The chain is built from TRBV2 and TRBJ2-7; tentatively, D is TRBD2 (5 bases). This TCR came from a human donor who received a COVID-19 vaccine. The CDR3 region is CASSRTQLYEQYF. The CDR3 nucleotides are TGTGCCAGCTCTAGGACTCAACTCTACGAGCAGTACTTC.